This TCR beta chain is from a study of blood T cell repertoires in COVID-19. Produced via immunoSEQ multiplex PCR; TCRdb's table is partial and in-frame only. The sample has 450,000 to 500,000 clones, roughly nine tenths seen once; the top ten hold 8.3%. V was clipped by 4 bases and J by 3 bases; unmatched bases: 7. CDR1 SGHNT and CDR2 YYREEE come from the germline V gene (reference sequence). The CDR3 extends over 15 amino acids. Cohort assignment relied on participant-reported clinical history. The rearrangement links TRBV5-4 to TRBJ1-1; the match to TRBD1 covers 9 bases. This TCR derives from a woman between 55 and 75 years old who had recovered from COVID-19. The sequencing input was PBMCs or T cells enriched from blood (not recorded which). CDR3 in amino acids: CASSPGGQGDTEAFF. CDR3 bases: TGTGCCAGCAGCCCAGGGGGACAGGGCGACACTGAAGCTTTCTTT.